The T cell receptor (beta chain) under discussion was sequenced for a study of PD-L1 blockade in urothelial cancer. Looking at the study overall: Blood was analyzed 3 weeks (second dose) and 6 weeks after treatment start.

This clone occurred once. Antigen specificity is unknown. Study-wide points: Better survival was predicted by below-median pretreatment blood TCR clonality.

Germline assignment: CDR1 SNHLY and CDR2 FYNNEI. The junction had 8 bases not matched to a gene; V was cut back by 4 bases and J by 2 bases. CDR3 size: 16 residues. Generated by immunoSEQ multiplex PCR, the TCRdb table keeps only in-frame clones and is missing some. The sample comprises around 80,000 clones, roughly nine tenths of which are singletons, and 5% to 6% rests with the top ten. The receptor comes from a woman aged 65 to 85 with urothelial cancer. The J gene is TRBJ1-3, the V gene TRBV2; 7 positions agree with TRBD1. The starting material was PBMCs, obtained around atezolizumab (anti-PD-L1) treatment. The CDR3 bases are TGTGCCAGCAGTGTAGAGGGACAGAAAACTGGAAACACCATATATTTT. Residues: CASSVEGQKTGNTIYF.